Listed below are T cell receptor beta chains from one sample, sequenced in a study of shared clonotypes between healthy human individuals. TCRdb's table, derived via immunoSEQ multiplex PCR, lists solely in-frame clones and lacks some. This table holds about 2 million clones, over 85% found once. The sample taken for sequencing was naive CD8+ T cells sorted from blood. The receptors derive from a man in his late teens or twenties in good health. Both conserved end residues are part of each CDR3. Some rows have no size entry. The others give once, few or many, or a class for an expanded clone.

cdr3_aa: CASSDVRQGIYEQYF; clone_size: once; v_call: TRBV6-1; j_call: TRBJ2-7
cdr3_aa: CASSDAGSLYEQYF; clone_size: -; v_call: TRBV6-1; j_call: TRBJ2-7
cdr3_aa: CASSLVGQGFEQFF; clone_size: once; v_call: TRBV13; j_call: TRBJ2-1
cdr3_aa: CASTPGQGYEQYF; clone_size: -; v_call: TRBV2; j_call: TRBJ2-7
cdr3_aa: CASSQDPPTGAGNTEAFF; clone_size: -; v_call: TRBV4-3; j_call: TRBJ1-1
cdr3_aa: CAISESAGEAEKLFF; clone_size: -; v_call: TRBV10-3; j_call: TRBJ1-4
cdr3_aa: CASSQAQLANYGYTF; clone_size: -; v_call: TRBV4-1; j_call: TRBJ1-2
cdr3_aa: CSASGTDTQYF; clone_size: -; v_call: TRBV20-1; j_call: TRBJ2-3
cdr3_aa: CATTPGTDSSYEQYF; clone_size: -; v_call: TRBV5-6; j_call: TRBJ2-7
cdr3_aa: CASSGLGGNYGYTF; clone_size: -; v_call: TRBV9; j_call: TRBJ1-2
cdr3_aa: CASSYSYSENEQFF; clone_size: once; v_call: TRBV6-6; j_call: TRBJ2-1
cdr3_aa: CASSWLTGDSEQFF; clone_size: once; v_call: TRBV27; j_call: TRBJ2-1
cdr3_aa: CASSLPTGELFF; clone_size: -; v_call: TRBV9; j_call: TRBJ2-2
cdr3_aa: CASREQGWPEAFF; clone_size: once; v_call: TRBV5-6; j_call: TRBJ1-1
cdr3_aa: CASRGQGVNEQYF; clone_size: -; v_call: TRBV4-1; j_call: TRBJ2-7
cdr3_aa: CASSSPGQGTGETQYF; clone_size: -; v_call: TRBV5-6; j_call: TRBJ2-5
cdr3_aa: CASSDYGINYGYTF; clone_size: -; v_call: TRBV10-2; j_call: TRBJ1-2
cdr3_aa: CASSPPGGEIGTEAFF; clone_size: -; v_call: TRBV4-1; j_call: TRBJ1-1
cdr3_aa: CAIGGAYEQYF; clone_size: -; v_call: TRBV27; j_call: TRBJ2-7
cdr3_aa: CASSSLGGGNEQYF; clone_size: -; v_call: TRBV28; j_call: TRBJ2-7
cdr3_aa: CASSYSGRAAEAFF; clone_size: -; v_call: TRBV6-5; j_call: TRBJ1-1
cdr3_aa: CSVALAGYNEQFF; clone_size: -; v_call: TRBV29-1; j_call: TRBJ2-1
cdr3_aa: CASSPDRSSSYEQYF; clone_size: -; v_call: TRBV6-5; j_call: TRBJ2-7
cdr3_aa: CASSQELGLDLNEQFF; clone_size: -; v_call: TRBV4-3; j_call: TRBJ2-1
cdr3_aa: CASSLAGSQETQYF; clone_size: -; v_call: TRBV11-2; j_call: TRBJ2-5
cdr3_aa: CASSGATEAFF; clone_size: -; v_call: TRBV9; j_call: TRBJ1-1
cdr3_aa: CASSSPRGGYTDTQYF; clone_size: once; v_call: TRBV9; j_call: TRBJ2-3
cdr3_aa: CASSVRTGPNTGELFF; clone_size: -; v_call: TRBV9; j_call: TRBJ2-2
cdr3_aa: CASKKLADSSYNEQFF; clone_size: -; v_call: TRBV27; j_call: TRBJ2-1
cdr3_aa: CASSLDSFSPTYSGNTIYF; clone_size: -; v_call: TRBV28; j_call: TRBJ1-3
cdr3_aa: CASSPQGLGNTIYF; clone_size: -; v_call: TRBV28; j_call: TRBJ1-3
cdr3_aa: CASSLDREEQETQYF; clone_size: -; v_call: TRBV4-3; j_call: TRBJ2-5
cdr3_aa: CASSFSLNFGYTF; clone_size: once; v_call: TRBV28; j_call: TRBJ1-2
cdr3_aa: CASSPRTGLNTEAFF; clone_size: -; v_call: TRBV5-8; j_call: TRBJ1-1
cdr3_aa: CASSLDGGGHTDTQYF; clone_size: -; v_call: TRBV7-2; j_call: TRBJ2-3
cdr3_aa: CSVSAGLAGLREQFF; clone_size: -; v_call: TRBV29-1; j_call: TRBJ2-1
cdr3_aa: CAITPPARMNTEAFF; clone_size: -; v_call: TRBV2; j_call: TRBJ1-1
cdr3_aa: CASRSQGGMDGELFF; clone_size: once; v_call: TRBV7-6; j_call: TRBJ2-2
cdr3_aa: CASSERTAPLSNQPQHF; clone_size: once; v_call: TRBV6-1; j_call: TRBJ1-5
cdr3_aa: CASSVGGGLYEQYF; clone_size: -; v_call: TRBV9; j_call: TRBJ2-7
cdr3_aa: CAAIRNGGDTQYF; clone_size: once; v_call: TRBV30; j_call: TRBJ2-3
cdr3_aa: CASSPDREYNEQFF; clone_size: -; v_call: TRBV14; j_call: TRBJ2-1
cdr3_aa: CASSLSELAGAYNEQFF; clone_size: -; v_call: TRBV28; j_call: TRBJ2-1
cdr3_aa: CASSYSTGGVNGELFF; clone_size: -; v_call: TRBV6-5; j_call: TRBJ2-2
cdr3_aa: CASSVARGYEQYF; clone_size: -; v_call: TRBV9; j_call: TRBJ2-7
cdr3_aa: CASSQLGYPTNYGYTF; clone_size: -; v_call: TRBV7-8; j_call: TRBJ1-2
cdr3_aa: CASSLVGSLSETQYF; clone_size: -; v_call: TRBV11-2; j_call: TRBJ2-5
cdr3_aa: CASSIGLSYSLDSYEQYF; clone_size: -; v_call: TRBV19; j_call: TRBJ2-7
cdr3_aa: CASSYEGDAEAFF; clone_size: -; v_call: TRBV6-5; j_call: TRBJ1-1
cdr3_aa: CASSQDASIANYGYTF; clone_size: -; v_call: TRBV4-1; j_call: TRBJ1-2
cdr3_aa: CASSYLGQGEAFF; clone_size: -; v_call: TRBV6-5; j_call: TRBJ1-1
cdr3_aa: CAISREGTYEQYF; clone_size: -; v_call: TRBV10-3; j_call: TRBJ2-7